A selection of T cell receptor beta chains follows, all from one sample in a study of blood T cells in healthy people across ages. TCRdb itself ran the 5' RACE reads through MiXCR, one entry per CDR3 protein. The table lists 1.5 million to 1.8 million distinct CDR3 sequences, 35% to 45% of them singletons. Material for sequencing was blood. The receptors come from a woman aged 18-29 years in good health. The conserved cysteine and the conserved F or W are not part of the CDR3 here.

j_gene: TRBJ2-7
v_gene: TRBV11-2
CDR3aa: ASSLDRVSKSGRASSYEQY

j_gene: TRBJ2-7
v_gene: TRBV10-3
CDR3aa: AISLLAGLTYEQY

j_gene: TRBJ2-7
v_gene: TRBV7-2
CDR3aa: ASAKGRKSYEQY

j_gene: TRBJ2-7
v_gene: TRBV5-1
CDR3aa: ASSGGYPGTKGYEQY

j_gene: TRBJ2-3
v_gene: TRBV6-5
CDR3aa: ASSYGRSPPDTQY

j_gene: TRBJ2-5
v_gene: TRBV5-1
CDR3aa: ASSVGAETQY

j_gene: TRBJ1-5
v_gene: TRBV30
CDR3aa: AWGTGGSQPQH

j_gene: TRBJ2-7
v_gene: TRBV29-1
CDR3aa: SVANRGTYEQY

j_gene: TRBJ1-1
v_gene: TRBV9
CDR3aa: ASSALSRGRNTEAF

j_gene: TRBJ2-3
v_gene: TRBV28
CDR3aa: ASSLPPGLASTLGPDTQY

j_gene: TRBJ2-1
v_gene: TRBV3-1
CDR3aa: ASSQVGSSGYNEQF

j_gene: TRBJ1-2
v_gene: TRBV5-1
CDR3aa: ASSLFGGDGYT

j_gene: TRBJ2-7
v_gene: TRBV11-2
CDR3aa: ASSLVGTGAYSYEQY

j_gene: TRBJ2-3
v_gene: TRBV12-3/TRBV12-4
CDR3aa: ASSLIPLARTDTQY

j_gene: TRBJ2-1
v_gene: TRBV20-1
CDR3aa: SARSTTSYNEQF

j_gene: TRBJ2-7
v_gene: TRBV7-9
CDR3aa: ASSLDSHEQY

j_gene: TRBJ2-7
v_gene: TRBV27
CDR3aa: ASSLSRGEQY

j_gene: TRBJ2-5
v_gene: TRBV5-1
CDR3aa: ASSNDRGGETQY

j_gene: TRBJ1-2
v_gene: TRBV4-1
CDR3aa: ASSQGRTGIFYGYT

j_gene: TRBJ2-1
v_gene: TRBV28
CDR3aa: ASSLIRAGDEQF

j_gene: TRBJ2-3
v_gene: TRBV6-5
CDR3aa: ASSTSRRQGSDTQY

j_gene: TRBJ1-1
v_gene: TRBV7-8
CDR3aa: ASSALTLNTEAF

j_gene: TRBJ2-1
v_gene: TRBV20-1
CDR3aa: SARDEVARNEQF

j_gene: TRBJ1-1
v_gene: TRBV7-6
CDR3aa: ASSLGLGVHEAF